Following are 18 T cell receptor beta chains from one sample sequenced in a study of CD8+CD57+ T cells in acquired aplastic anemia. Genomic DNA was employed as the template in profiling TCR beta VDJ and CDR3. TCRdb reanalysed the reads using MiXCR and keeps one entry per CDR3 protein. In the table there are 200,000 to 250,000 distinct CDR3 sequences, 34% of which are singletons. Source material: sorted CD4+, CD8+, or CD8+CD57+ T cells (not recorded which) from PBMCs. The source is a human donor in good health, serving as a control.

In the case of this clonotype: In this CDR3 the conserved last residue, phenylalanine or tryptophan, is missing, so a read error is likely. The chain couples TRBV11-2 to TRBJ2-1; tentative D call: TRBD2 (6 bases). V was shortened by 3 bases and J by 6 bases, with 12 bases between the two germline ends. The CDR3 spans 14 residues. The germline gives CDR1 SGHAT, CDR2 FQNNGV. DNA for the CDR3: TGTGCCAGCAGCTTTGGGCGGGGAGGCAATGAGCAGTTCCTC. Translated: CASSFGRGGNEQFL.

The table lists this clonotype with a few counts. The chain employs TRBV9 and TRBJ2-5; maybe TRBD2 (5 bases). The V gene's germline CDR1 is SGDLS and CDR2 YYNGEE. With 2 bases removed from V and 7 bases from J, the gap between germline ends came to 18 bases. The CDR3 is made up of 15 amino acids. Written as DNA, the CDR3 is TGTGCCAGCAGCGTCTCTCCGCGTTATCGGGGGACCCAGTACTTC. Translated, it gives CASSVSPRYRGTQYF.

The chain has TRBV11-1 and TRBJ2-5; possibly TRBD1 or TRBD2 for D (6 bases each). Trimming left V 1 base short and J 2 bases short, with 20 bases between. Germline V gives CDR1 SGHAT, CDR2 FQDESV (reference sequence). This CDR3 spans 18 amino acids. The CDR3 DNA sequence: TGTGCCAGCAGCTTAGGAGTCCTAAGGGGGAGGATACAAGAGACCCAGTACTTC. It translates to CASSLGVLRGRIQETQYF.

The chain links TRBV20-1 to TRBJ2-1; a possible D gene is TRBD2 (5 bases). CDR3 length: 17 amino acids. Germline assignment: CDR1 DFQATT and CDR2 SNEGSKA (reference sequence). Trimming took off 3 bases at V and 0 bases at J, with 18 bases between the two ends. DNA for the CDR3: TGCAGTGCTAGGCCCACCTCGCGGGCAAGCTCCTACAATGAGCAGTTCTTC. It translates to CSARPTSRASSYNEQFF.

The chain employs TRBV2 and TRBJ1-1, with TRBD1 matching over 7 bases. V dropped 9 bases and J dropped 0; count of bases not matched to a gene: 7. CDR1 SNHLY and CDR2 FYNNEI come from the germline V gene. The CDR3 has 14 residues. CDR3 sequence (DNA): TGTGCCAGTACGGGACAGACAATGAACACTGAAGCTTTCTTT. Its translation is CASTGQTMNTEAFF.

The genes are TRBV7-8 and TRBJ1-5; D is unresolved. Germline lookup yields CDR1 SGHVS and CDR2 FQNEAQ. The V end was cut by 3 bases, the J end by 7 bases, with 10 bases between. The CDR3 has 13 residues. The DNA for the CDR3 is TGTGCCAGCAGCTTTGAAAGGGTGCAGCCCCAGCATTTT. Its translation: CASSFERVQPQHF.

This sequence joins TRBV30 and TRBJ2-7, with D possibly being TRBD1 (5 bases). The CDR3 totals 15 residues. V was shortened by 2 bases and J by 3 bases, with 17 bases between the two germline ends. Germline CDR1 is GTSNPN and CDR2 is SVGIG (reference sequence). The CDR3 loop reads CAWSWGEGIRYEQYF. The CDR3 nucleotides are TGTGCCTGGAGTTGGGGCGAAGGAATCCGCTACGAGCAGTACTTC.

This clonotype was observed at least ten times. The chain employs TRBV7-6 and TRBJ1-1; no reliable D call. This CDR3 spans 13 amino acids. The V end was cut by 2 bases, the J end by 0 bases, with 4 bases between. Per germline, CDR1 SGHVS and CDR2 FNYEAQ. The CDR3 DNA follows: TGTGCCAGCAGCTTAAGAATGAACACTGAAGCTTTCTTT. Translating it yields CASSLRMNTEAFF.

This chain joins TRBV15 and TRBJ2-3; the match to TRBD2 covers 9 bases. The CDR3 extends over 17 amino acids. Per germline, CDR1 LNHNV and CDR2 YYDKDF (reference sequence). J was trimmed by 6 bases and V by 3 bases; bases with no gene match: 13. In nucleotides, the CDR3 is TGTGCCACCAGCAGTCCCTTTGGCGGGAGGGCGAGGGATACGCAGTATTTT. As protein: CATSSPFGGRARDTQYF. Complete variable domain (other parts from reference TRBV15 and TRBJ2-3): DAMVIQNPRYQVTQFGKPVTLSCSQTLNHNVMYWYQQKSSQAPKLLFHYYDKDFNNEADTPDNFQSRRPNTSFCFLDIRSPGLGDTAMYLCATSSPFGGRARDTQYFGPGTRLTVL.

This clonotype occurred many times. The genes are TRBV11-2 and TRBJ2-4; no reliable D call. Germline V CDR1 and CDR2: SGHAT, FQNNGV. Trimming took 0 bases from V and 9 from J, leaving 12 bases between them. The CDR3 is 14 amino acids. CDR3 sequence: CASSLDFAFPIQYF. The CDR3 coding sequence is TGTGCCAGCAGCTTAGATTTCGCTTTCCCCATTCAGTACTTC.

This clonotype was observed a handful of times. This chain joins TRBV30 and TRBJ2-7; 8 bases fit TRBD1. Germline V lookup: CDR1 GTSNPN, CDR2 SVGIG (reference sequence). CDR3 length: 12 residues. The ends lost 3 bases at V and 9 bases at J; junction bases unmatched: 7. This chain's CDR3 is CAWREGQVVQYF. For the CDR3, the DNA is TGTGCCTGGAGGGAGGGACAGGTGGTGCAGTACTTC.

A word on this clonotype: This could be a read error, since a much larger clone is one nucleotide away. The V and J genes are TRBV24-1 and TRBJ2-1; 7 bases agree with TRBD2. Per germline, CDR1 KGHDR and CDR2 SFDVKD. This CDR3 spans 18 amino acids. CDR3 residues: CATSDLSSGVGSYNEQLF. For the CDR3, the DNA is TGTGCCACCAGTGATTTATCTAGCGGTGTGGGGTCCTACAATGAGCAGCTCTTC.

J is TRBJ1-5 and V is TRBV7-2, with 9 bases fitting TRBD1. Germline-derived CDR1 and CDR2 are SGHTA and FQGNSA. This CDR3 has 14 residues. The junction had 5 bases not matched to a gene; V was cut back by 4 bases and J by 7 bases. The CDR3 coding sequence is TGTGCCAGCAGCTCGGGACAGGGAGGGCAGCCCCAGCATTTT. It specifies CASSSGQGGQPQHF.

This clonotype has ten or more counts. DNA of the CDR3: TGCAGTGCTAGACCCCGGGACAGGGACACAGATACGCAGTATTTT. It is translated as CSARPRDRDTDTQYF. The chain couples TRBV20-1 to TRBJ2-3; 9 bases agree with TRBD1. The CDR3 totals 15 residues. After removal of 2 bases from V and 2 bases from J, the junction contained 5 bases not matched to a gene. Germline values: CDR1 DFQATT, CDR2 SNEGSKA (reference sequence).

This clonotype was seen repeatedly, ten times or more. This sequence joins TRBV2 and TRBJ2-1, with D perhaps assigned TRBD1 or TRBD2 (5 bases each). The V gene's germline CDR1 is SNHLY and CDR2 FYNNEI. V lost 6 bases to trimming and J lost 0 bases, with 12 bases between them. The CDR3 has 15 residues. In DNA, the CDR3 is TGTGCCAGCAGCCGGGACGGAGCCTCCTACAATGAGCAGTTCTTC. It yields the protein CASSRDGASYNEQFF.

This clonotype was counted ten times or more. The chain links TRBV10-2 to TRBJ2-2; 7 positions agree with TRBD2. CDR1 and CDR2 (germline): WSHSY, SAAADI. The CDR3 is 13 amino acids. J gave up 8 bases and V 6 bases, and 6 bases lay outside the gene matches. CDR3 nucleotide sequence: TGCGCCAGCAGCCCCGGGAGGTTGGGGGAGCTGTTTTTT. Its translation: CASSPGRLGELFF.

As to this clonotype: A much larger clonotype is one base distant, so this may be a read error. The chain couples TRBV2 to TRBJ2-7; D is possibly TRBD2 (6 bases). Trimming left V 6 bases short and J 3 bases short, with 18 bases between. This CDR3 comprises 15 residues. The germline gives CDR1 SNHLY, CDR2 FYNNEI. The CDR3 region is CASRHPRRAGYEQYF. CDR3 DNA sequence: TGTGCCAGCAGACACCCCCGGAGGGCCGGCTACGAGCAGTACTTC.

The CDR3, as DNA: TGTGCCATCGCCCCTCAGGGTTTGAACACTGAAGCTTTCTTT. Its translation: CAIAPQGLNTEAFF. V gene TRBV10-3 combines with J gene TRBJ1-1, with a possible D match to TRBD1 (5 bases). The CDR3 has 14 amino acids. CDR1 and CDR2 from the germline V gene are ENHRY and SYGVKD. V was shortened by 8 bases and J by 0 bases, with 13 bases between the two germline ends.